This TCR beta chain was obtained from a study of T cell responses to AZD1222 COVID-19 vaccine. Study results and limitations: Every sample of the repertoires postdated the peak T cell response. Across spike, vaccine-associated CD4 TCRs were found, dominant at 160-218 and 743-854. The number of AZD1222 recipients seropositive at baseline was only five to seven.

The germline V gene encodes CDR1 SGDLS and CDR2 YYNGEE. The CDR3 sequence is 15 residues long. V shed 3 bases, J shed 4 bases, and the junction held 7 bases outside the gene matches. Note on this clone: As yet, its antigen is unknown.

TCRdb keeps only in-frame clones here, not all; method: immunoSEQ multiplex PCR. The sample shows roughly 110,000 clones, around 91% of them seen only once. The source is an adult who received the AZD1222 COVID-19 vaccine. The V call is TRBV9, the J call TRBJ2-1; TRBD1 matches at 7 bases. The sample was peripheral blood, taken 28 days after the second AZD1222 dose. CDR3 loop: CASSAPGQTYNEQFF. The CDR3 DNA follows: TGTGCCAGCAGCGCCCCGGGACAGACTTACAATGAGCAGTTCTTC.